What follows describes a single T cell receptor (beta chain). This clonotype was recorded many times. The target of this receptor is not known. It has no much larger one-base neighbor in the sample; base qualities were not kept. Library creation used 5' RACE. Sequencing instrument: NextSeq 500. In the TCR library protocol, unique molecular identifiers were attached to individual cDNA molecules to correct for PCR bias and sequencing error. Both TCR alpha and beta chains were sequenced, and tight co-correlation was observed between alpha and beta sequence abundances in each sample. The paper's data handling went like this. Decombinator V4 was used to perform V gene, J gene and CDR3 annotation of TCR sequences. Expanded TCRs were defined as changing significantly between any two time points under a Poisson model with p below 0.0001. TCR abundances were normalised to the total number of TCRs sequenced in each sample and reported as counts per million. TRAV1-2 paired with TRAJ12, TRAJ20 or TRAJ33 defined MAIT TCRs, while TRAV10 paired with TRAJ18 defined iNKT TCRs. VDJdb, accessed 1 November 2021, was searched for CMV, EBV and SARS-CoV-2 annotated TCRs, excluding TCRs annotated for multiple antigens. TCRdb applied fastp at Q25 and MiXCR to the public reads, then kept only in-frame beta chains. All rows with the same CDR3 protein become a single entry with the most common DNA and genes. The V and J calls here are based on TCRdb, not the publication. The sample has 90,000 to 130,000 distinct CDR3 sequences on record, about 12% of them singletons. Of the sample, 3% to 3.5% is held by the ten largest clones.

A case-control design nested within a healthcare worker cohort in London, UK, was used, with weekly nasopharyngeal swab PCR tests and blood sampling performed. Between 23 and 31 March 2020, the week of the UK lockdown, healthcare workers were enrolled and then followed up weekly for as long as 16 weeks. Reading from cysteine to phenylalanine, the CDR3 counts 16 amino acids. The only DNA kept is the CDR3, 48 bases in frame from the first base. Sequences SGHRS (CDR1) and YFSETQ (CDR2) are obtained from the germline V gene. V gives up 0 bases and J gives up 3 bases, and the segment between their germline ends measures 15 bases. The data stem from a study of early T cells in non-severe SARS-CoV-2 infection (dated by TCRdb to about 2021). Regarding the complete study: TCR sequencing used bulk RNA from unsorted whole blood, so alpha and beta chains could not be paired.

The study at large found these results: VDJdb matching was skewed toward anti-spike CD8 responses and likely underestimated virus-specific expansions by missing private and CD4 specificities.

The chain employs TRBV5-1 and TRBJ1-1, with the identity of the D gene unclear. Material for sequencing was whole blood. The sequence was obtained from an adult who was a healthcare worker with PCR-confirmed SARS-CoV-2 infection or an uninfected control (not recorded which). The CDR3 loop reads CASSLVPRVPDTEAFF. The DNA is as follows: TGCGCCAGCAGCTTGGTCCCGAGGGTTCCTGACACTGAAGCTTTCTTT.